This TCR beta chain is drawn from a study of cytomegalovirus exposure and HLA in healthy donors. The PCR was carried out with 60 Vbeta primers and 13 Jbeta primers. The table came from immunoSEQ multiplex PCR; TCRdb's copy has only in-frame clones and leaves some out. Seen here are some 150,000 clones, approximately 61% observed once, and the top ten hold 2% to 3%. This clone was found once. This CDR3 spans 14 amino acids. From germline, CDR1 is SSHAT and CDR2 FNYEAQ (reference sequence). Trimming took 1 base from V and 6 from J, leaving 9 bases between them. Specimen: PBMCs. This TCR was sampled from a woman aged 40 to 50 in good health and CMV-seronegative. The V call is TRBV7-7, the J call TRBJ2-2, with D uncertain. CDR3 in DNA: TGTGCCAGCAGCTTAGACGGGTTGGCCGGGGAGCTGTTTTTT. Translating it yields CASSLDGLAGELFF.